This is a list of T cell receptor beta chains from one sample in a study of CD8+CD57+ T cells in acquired aplastic anemia. TCRdb re-called the reads with MiXCR, one entry per CDR3 protein. Of 310,000 or so distinct CDR3 sequences listed, about 50% were seen once; the top ten hold under 1.5%. The sample consisted of sorted CD4+, CD8+, or CD8+CD57+ T cells (not recorded which) from PBMCs. These receptor sequences come from a human donor with aplastic anemia. Both conserved end residues are part of each CDR3. D genes are given only for firm matches. Rows give clone size only sometimes, using once, few, many, or a class for an expanded clone.

CDR3 | DNA | J | V | D | size
CVSSKDIPYNEQFF | TGTGTCAGTAGTAAGGACATCCCCTACAATGAACAGTTCTTC | TRBJ2-1 | TRBV19 | . | .
CATSRDGLSNQPQHF | TGTGCCACCAGCAGAGATGGTTTGAGCAATCAGCCCCAGCATTTT | TRBJ1-5 | TRBV15 | . | .
CSASDGRDEQFF | TGCAGTGCTAGCGACGGGAGGGATGAGCAGTTCTTC | TRBJ2-1 | TRBV20-1 | TRBD2 | many
CASSAPAGQGGSPLHF | TGTGCCAGCAGTGCCCCGGCAGGCCAGGGAGGGTCACCCCTCCACTTT | TRBJ1-6 | TRBV25-1 | . | .
CSAWDGGNYGYTF | TGCAGTGCTTGGGACGGTGGCAACTATGGCTACACCTTC | TRBJ1-2 | TRBV20-1 | . | few
CASQRTMGYEQYF | TGTGCCAGCCAGCGGACGATGGGATACGAGCAGTACTTC | TRBJ2-7 | TRBV6-5 | . | many
CASSTQRDQPQHF | TGTGCCAGCAGTACCCAACGGGATCAGCCCCAGCATTTT | TRBJ1-5 | TRBV6-5 | . | few
CVSSLTGGSYEQYF | TGTGTCAGCTCCCTTACAGGGGGGAGCTACGAGCAGTACTTC | TRBJ2-7 | TRBV18 | TRBD1 | many
CASSVEGQGLDDTQYF | TGTGCCAGCAGCGTAGAAGGACAGGGACTAGACGATACGCAGTATTTT | TRBJ2-3 | TRBV9 | . | many
CASSGGNYGYTF | TGTGCCAGCAGTGGAGGAAACTATGGCTACACCTTC | TRBJ1-2 | TRBV2 | . | .
CASSSVWSDSPLHF | TGTGCCAGCAGTAGTGTATGGTCTGATTCACCCCTCCACTTT | TRBJ1-6 | TRBV25-1 | . | .
CASSLRGPTQETQYF | TGCGCCAGCAGCCTCAGGGGACCTACCCAAGAGACCCAGTACTTC | TRBJ2-5 | TRBV5-1 | . | .
CASSLGLAGATGELFF | TGTGCCAGCAGTTTAGGACTAGCGGGAGCCACCGGGGAGCTGTTTTTT | TRBJ2-2 | TRBV12-3/TRBV12-4 | TRBD2 | .
CASSPNLGRGSSYNEQFF | TGTGCCAGCAGCCCAAATCTTGGACGTGGGAGCTCCTACAATGAGCAGTTCTTC | TRBJ2-1 | TRBV7-9 | . | many
CSARDDSTDTQYF | TGCAGTGCTAGAGATGACAGCACAGATACGCAGTATTTT | TRBJ2-3 | TRBV20-1 | . | .
CASSPGLGGYTF | TGTGCCAGCAGTCCGGGGTTGGGGGGCTACACCTTC | TRBJ1-2 | TRBV12-3/TRBV12-4 | . | many
CATSAWGTGGNEQFF | TGTGCCACCAGTGCCTGGGGGACAGGGGGGAATGAGCAGTTCTTC | TRBJ2-1 | TRBV24-1 | TRBD1 | .
CASSYPSSDEQFF | TGTGCCAGTAGTTATCCTAGCTCAGATGAGCAGTTCTTC | TRBJ2-1 | TRBV19 | . | many
CASSSGLAGSYEQYF | TGCGCCAGCAGCTCGGGACTAGCGGGCTCATACGAGCAGTACTTC | TRBJ2-7 | TRBV5-1 | TRBD2 | few
CAIGEGGANNSPLHF | TGTGCCATCGGGGAGGGTGGGGCGAATAATTCACCCCTCCACTTT | TRBJ1-6 | TRBV10-3 | . | .
CASRDGMWETQYF | TGTGCCAGCAGGGATGGGATGTGGGAGACCCAGTACTTC | TRBJ2-5 | TRBV2 | . | .
CAISVDRGGGTGELFF | TGTGCCATCAGTGTTGACAGGGGCGGTGGAACCGGGGAGCTGTTTTTT | TRBJ2-2 | TRBV2 | TRBD1 | few
CASSFGRPYEQYF | TGTGCCAGCAGCTTCGGCAGACCCTACGAGCAGTACTTC | TRBJ2-7 | TRBV7-9 | . | .
CAISESPPGEQYF | TGTGCCATCAGTGAGTCGCCTCCGGGAGAGCAGTACTTC | TRBJ2-7 | TRBV10-3 | . | .
CSASLGGSYNEQFF | TGCAGTGCTAGCCTGGGCGGGAGCTACAATGAGCAGTTCTTC | TRBJ2-1 | TRBV20-1 | TRBD2 | few
CASSSPGIQEAFF | TGTGCCAGCAGCTCCCCCGGGATTCAAGAAGCTTTCTTT | TRBJ1-1 | TRBV7-3 | . | .
CASSSPPGQHYTF | TGTGCCAGCAGCTCACCACCGGGACAGCACTACACCTTC | TRBJ1-2 | TRBV7-6 | TRBD1 | .
CASIPGGGGVTGELFF | TGTGCCAGCATCCCGGGGGGCGGGGGGGTCACCGGGGAGCTGTTTTTT | TRBJ2-2 | TRBV6-5 | TRBD2 | .
CASSFKGRETGELLF | TGTGCCAGCAGTTTTAAAGGGAGGGAAACCGGGGAGCTGCTTTTT | TRBJ2-2 | TRBV7-2 | TRBD2 | .
CASRRTGASGELFF | TGTGCCAGCAGGAGGACAGGCGCTAGCGGGGAGCTGTTTTTT | TRBJ2-2 | TRBV2 | TRBD1 | once
CSASGGSTHTEAFF | TGCAGTGCCTCAGGGGGGTCTACCCACACCGAAGCTTTCTTT | TRBJ1-1 | TRBV20-1 | TRBD1 | .
CASSPRTGSGGVYGYTF | TGTGCCAGCTCACCGCGGACAGGGTCAGGTGGGGTATATGGCTACACCTTC | TRBJ1-2 | TRBV18 | TRBD1 | few
CASSPRMNTEAFF | TGTGCCAGCAGCCCGCGGATGAACACTGAAGCTTTCTTT | TRBJ1-1 | TRBV7-9 | . | many
CASSQDLPRLRANVLTF | TGTGCCAGCAGCCAAGACTTACCCCGCTTAAGGGCCAACGTCCTGACTTTC | TRBJ2-6 | TRBV14 | . | once
CASSPPLTGPETQYF | TGTGCCAGCAGCCCGCCTCTCACCGGGCCGGAGACCCAGTACTTC | TRBJ2-5 | TRBV28 | . | few
CASTSVYYEQYF | TGTGCCAGTACTTCCGTCTACTACGAGCAGTACTTC | TRBJ2-7 | TRBV7-9 | . | .
CASSYSGVSSTDTQYF | TGTGCCAGCAGTTACTCTGGCGTCTCTAGCACAGATACGCAGTATTTT | TRBJ2-3 | TRBV6-5 | . | .
CASSLEAGTGETQYF | TGTGCCAGCAGCTTAGAAGCCGGGACAGGGGAGACCCAGTACTTC | TRBJ2-5 | TRBV7-8 | TRBD1 | few
CASSHGGTGYAGGQFF | TGTGCCAGCAGCCACGGAGGGACAGGGTACGCCGGGGGGCAGTTCTTC | TRBJ2-1 | TRBV3-1 | TRBD1 | few
CATSEGMGNTGELFF | TGTGCCACCAGTGAAGGGATGGGGAACACCGGGGAGCTGTTTTTT | TRBJ2-2 | TRBV24-1 | . | few
CASSKTGTSVYNEQFF | TGTGCCAGCAGTAAAACCGGGACTAGCGTCTACAATGAGCAGTTCTTC | TRBJ2-1 | TRBV2 | TRBD2 | .
CASSLDPGGKLFF | TGTGCCAGCAGCTTAGATCCGGGTGGGAAACTGTTTTTT | TRBJ1-4 | TRBV7-2 | . | .
CSASPYIYGYTF | TGCAGTGCCTCCCCTTACATCTATGGCTACACCTTC | TRBJ1-2 | TRBV20-1 | . | .
CSAKEQGAHEQYF | TGCAGTGCTAAAGAACAGGGGGCTCATGAGCAGTACTTC | TRBJ2-7 | TRBV20-1 | TRBD1 | .
CASSQDSGGYTF | TGTGCCAGCAGCCAAGACAGCGGGGGCTACACCTTC | TRBJ1-2 | TRBV14 | . | .
CSAPVPGLADGEQFYGYTF | TGCAGTGCCCCCGTTCCGGGACTAGCGGACGGTGAGCAGTTCTATGGCTACACCTTC | TRBJ1-2 | TRBV20-1 | . | .
CASSQGLNPGDTQYF | TGTGCCAGCAGCCAGGGACTCAACCCGGGAGATACGCAGTATTTT | TRBJ2-3 | TRBV7-2 | . | .
CASRHQGNYGYTF | TGTGCCAGCAGGCACCAGGGTAACTATGGCTACACCTTC | TRBJ1-2 | TRBV3-1 | . | many
CASSQLAGAGPSSYEQYF | TGTGCCAGCAGCCAACTAGCGGGAGCAGGTCCTTCCTCCTACGAGCAGTACTTC | TRBJ2-7 | TRBV7-6 | TRBD2 | .
CSALDVPTRGNYEQYF | TGCAGTGCCCTGGACGTCCCCACCCGCGGGAACTACGAGCAGTACTTC | TRBJ2-7 | TRBV20-1 | . | few
CASSQGRTYEQYF | TGTGCCAGCAGCCAGGGAAGGACCTACGAGCAGTACTTC | TRBJ2-7 | TRBV3-1 | . | .
CSVRTGGQYNEQFF | TGCAGTGTTCGAACAGGGGGACAGTACAATGAGCAGTTCTTC | TRBJ2-1 | TRBV20-1 | TRBD1 | .
CASSDSGETQYF | TGTGCCAGCTCGGACAGTGGGGAGACCCAGTACTTC | TRBJ2-5 | TRBV2 | . | few
CATTSGSAYNEQFF | TGTGCTACGACTAGCGGGAGCGCCTACAATGAGCAGTTCTTC | TRBJ2-1 | TRBV11-2 | TRBD2 | .
CSASLRAHADTQYF | TGCAGTGCCTCCTTGAGAGCCCACGCAGATACGCAGTATTTT | TRBJ2-3 | TRBV20-1 | . | .
CSAKGAGGRSTEAFF | TGCAGTGCTAAGGGGGCGGGAGGGCGCAGCACTGAAGCTTTCTTT | TRBJ1-1 | TRBV20-1 | TRBD1 | .
CASSPGTYYEQYF | TGTGCCAGCTCGCCCGGGACGTACTACGAGCAGTACTTC | TRBJ2-7 | TRBV18 | . | once
CASSRTGTDYEQYF | TGTGCCAGCAGCCGGACCGGGACAGACTACGAGCAGTACTTC | TRBJ2-7 | TRBV7-8 | TRBD1 | .
CASPLGTGVSPLHF | TGCGCCAGCCCGTTAGGGACAGGGGTGTCACCCCTCCACTTT | TRBJ1-6 | TRBV10-1 | TRBD1 | few
CASNTGVWEPQHF | TGTGCCAGCAACACGGGGGTTTGGGAGCCCCAGCATTTT | TRBJ1-5 | TRBV19 | . | few